What follows describes a single TCR beta chain. The sample is drawn from a study of blood T cell repertoires in COVID-19. Measured with immunoSEQ multiplex PCR; TCRdb has only the in-frame clones, and not every one. The profile covers some 160,000 clones, with roughly 80% appearing a single time and about 8.1% taken by the ten largest. There are 17 residues in the CDR3. V gave up 3 bases and J gave up 7 bases; unmatched junction bases: 8. Germline lookup yields CDR1 SGHDN and CDR2 FVKESK. The V call is TRBV14, the J call TRBJ1-6, with 11 bases aligning to TRBD1. The sample consisted of peripheral blood. This clonotype was obtained from a woman older than 75 with COVID-19, enrolled during active disease. Here the CDR3 reads CASSHRRGTGGNSPLHF. The CDR3 DNA follows: TGTGCCAGCAGCCATCGGCGAGGGACAGGGGGAAATTCACCCCTCCACTTT.